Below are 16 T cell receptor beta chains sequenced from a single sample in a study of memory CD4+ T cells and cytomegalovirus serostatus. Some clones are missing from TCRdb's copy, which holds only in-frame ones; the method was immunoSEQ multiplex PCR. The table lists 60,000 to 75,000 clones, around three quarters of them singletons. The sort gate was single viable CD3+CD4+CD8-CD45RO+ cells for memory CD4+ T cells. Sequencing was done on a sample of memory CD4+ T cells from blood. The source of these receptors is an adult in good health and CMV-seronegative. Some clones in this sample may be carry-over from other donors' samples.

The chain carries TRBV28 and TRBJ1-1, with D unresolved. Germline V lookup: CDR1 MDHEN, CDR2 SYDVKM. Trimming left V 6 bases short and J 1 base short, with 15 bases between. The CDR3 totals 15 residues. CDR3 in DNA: TGTGCCAGCAGCCTAACGGTGGCGGGGAACACTGAAGCTTTCTTT. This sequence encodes CASSLTVAGNTEAFF.

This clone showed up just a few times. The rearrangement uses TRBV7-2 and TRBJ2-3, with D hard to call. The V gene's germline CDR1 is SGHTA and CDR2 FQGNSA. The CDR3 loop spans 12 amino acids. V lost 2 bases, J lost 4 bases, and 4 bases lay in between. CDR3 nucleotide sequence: TGTGCCAGCAGCTTATACTCAGATACGCAGTATTTT. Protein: CASSLYSDTQYF. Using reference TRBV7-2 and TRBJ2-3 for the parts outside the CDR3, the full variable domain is GAGVSQSPSNKVTEKGKDVELRCDPISGHTALYWYRQSLGQGLEFLIYFQGNSAPDKSGLPSDRFSAERTGGSVSTLTIQRTQQEDSAVYLCASSLYSDTQYFGPGTRLTVL.

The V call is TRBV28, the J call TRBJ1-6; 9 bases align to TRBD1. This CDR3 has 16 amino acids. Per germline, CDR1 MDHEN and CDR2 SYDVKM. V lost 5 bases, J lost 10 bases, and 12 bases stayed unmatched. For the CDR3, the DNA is TGTGCCAGCAGTACCCCTGGGACAGGGTGGCACTCACCCCTCCACTTT. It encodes CASSTPGTGWHSPLHF.

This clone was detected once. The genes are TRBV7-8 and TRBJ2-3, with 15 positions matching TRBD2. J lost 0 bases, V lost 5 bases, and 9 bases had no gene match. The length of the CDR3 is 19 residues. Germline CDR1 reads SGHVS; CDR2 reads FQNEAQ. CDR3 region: CASSRGLAGGPGSTDTQYF. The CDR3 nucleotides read TGTGCCAGCAGCCGGGGACTAGCGGGGGGCCCAGGGAGCACAGATACGCAGTATTTT.

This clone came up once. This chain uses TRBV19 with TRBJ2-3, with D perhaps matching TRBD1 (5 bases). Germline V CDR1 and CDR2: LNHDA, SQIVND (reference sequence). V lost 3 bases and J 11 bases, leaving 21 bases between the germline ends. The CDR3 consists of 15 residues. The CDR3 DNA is TGTGCCAGTAGTATGGGCCAGGGCTGGCCTCTTGTGCAGTATTTT. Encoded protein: CASSMGQGWPLVQYF. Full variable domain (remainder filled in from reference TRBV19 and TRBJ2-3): DGGITQSPKYLFRKEGQNVTLSCEQNLNHDAMYWYRQDPGQGLRLIYYSQIVNDFQKGDIAEGYSVSREKKESFPLTVTSAQKNPTAFYLCASSMGQGWPLVQYFGPGTRLTVL.

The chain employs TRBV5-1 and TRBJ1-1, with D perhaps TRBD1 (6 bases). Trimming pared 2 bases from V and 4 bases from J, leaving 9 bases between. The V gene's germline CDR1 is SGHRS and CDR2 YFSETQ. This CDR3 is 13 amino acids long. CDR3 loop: CASSFEGGTEAFF. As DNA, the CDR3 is TGCGCCAGCAGCTTCGAGGGGGGCACTGAAGCTTTCTTT.

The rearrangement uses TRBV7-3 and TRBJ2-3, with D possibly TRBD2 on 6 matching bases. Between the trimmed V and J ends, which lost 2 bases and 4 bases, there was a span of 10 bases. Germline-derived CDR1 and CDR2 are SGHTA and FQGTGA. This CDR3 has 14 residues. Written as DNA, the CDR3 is TGTGCCAGCAGCTTAGACGGGAGCGCAGATACGCAGTATTTT. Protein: CASSLDGSADTQYF.

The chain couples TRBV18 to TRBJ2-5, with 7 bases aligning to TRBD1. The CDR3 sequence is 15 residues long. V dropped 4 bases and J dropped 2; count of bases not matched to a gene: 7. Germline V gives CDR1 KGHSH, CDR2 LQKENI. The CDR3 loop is CASSRVTGYQETQYF. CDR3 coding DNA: TGTGCCAGCTCACGCGTGACAGGGTATCAAGAGACCCAGTACTTC.

CDR3 sequence: CASSLAFQPGQGTDNEQFF. Written as DNA, the CDR3 is TGTGCCAGCAGCTTGGCTTTCCAACCGGGACAGGGAACCGACAATGAGCAGTTCTTC. The V call is TRBV5-5, the J call TRBJ2-1; 9 nucleotides match TRBD1. The CDR3 has 19 amino acids. J gave up 5 bases and V 0 bases, and 15 bases lay outside the gene matches. Germline V gives CDR1 SGHKS, CDR2 YYEKEE (reference sequence).

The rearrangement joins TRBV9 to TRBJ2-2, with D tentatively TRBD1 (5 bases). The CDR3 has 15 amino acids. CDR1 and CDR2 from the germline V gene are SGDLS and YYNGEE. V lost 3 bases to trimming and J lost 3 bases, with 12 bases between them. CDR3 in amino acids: CASSAGLVDTGELFF. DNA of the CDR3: TGTGCCAGCAGCGCAGGGTTGGTGGACACCGGGGAGCTGTTTTTT.

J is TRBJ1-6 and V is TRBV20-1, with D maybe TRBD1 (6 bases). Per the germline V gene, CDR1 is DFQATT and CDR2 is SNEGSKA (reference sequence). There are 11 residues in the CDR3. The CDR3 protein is CAGGLNSPLHF. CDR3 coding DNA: TGCGCGGGGGGGCTTAATTCACCCCTCCACTTT.

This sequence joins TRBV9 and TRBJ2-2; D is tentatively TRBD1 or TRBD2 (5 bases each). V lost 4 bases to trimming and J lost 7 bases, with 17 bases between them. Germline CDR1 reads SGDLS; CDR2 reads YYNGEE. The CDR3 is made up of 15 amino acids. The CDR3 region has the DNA TGTGCCAGCAGCCCACGCCCCAGGGCGGGCGGGGAGCTGTTTTTT. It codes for CASSPRPRAGGELFF. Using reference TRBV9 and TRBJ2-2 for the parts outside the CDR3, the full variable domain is DSGVTQTPKHLITATGQRVTLRCSPRSGDLSVYWYQQSLDQGLQFLIQYYNGEERAKGNILERFSAQQFPDLHSELNLSSLELGDSALYFCASSPRPRAGGELFFGEGSRLTVL.

CDR3 nucleotides: TGTGCCAGCAGCTTAGGGGCTAGCGGTGCGTGGGAGACCCAGTACTTC. This encodes CASSLGASGAWETQYF. The V gene is TRBV7-6, the J gene TRBJ2-5; TRBD2 matches 7 bases. The germline CDR1 and CDR2 sequences are SGHVS and FNYEAQ. V shed 1 base and J 5 bases; nucleotides not matched to a gene: 10. This CDR3 has 16 residues.

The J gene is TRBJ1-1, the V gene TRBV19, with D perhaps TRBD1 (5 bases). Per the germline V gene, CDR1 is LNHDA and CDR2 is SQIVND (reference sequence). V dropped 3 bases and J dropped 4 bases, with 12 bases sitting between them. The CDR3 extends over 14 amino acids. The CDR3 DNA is TGTGCCAGTAGTATCCCCCAGGGTGGCACTGAAGCTTTCTTT. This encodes CASSIPQGGTEAFF. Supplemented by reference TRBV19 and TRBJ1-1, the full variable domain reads DGGITQSPKYLFRKEGQNVTLSCEQNLNHDAMYWYRQDPGQGLRLIYYSQIVNDFQKGDIAEGYSVSREKKESFPLTVTSAQKNPTAFYLCASSIPQGGTEAFFGQGTRLTVV.

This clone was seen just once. DNA for the CDR3: TGTGCCAGCAGTCAGACAGGTGCTGGGGGTGAAGCTTTCTTT. Translated: CASSQTGAGGEAFF. The rearrangement links TRBV27 to TRBJ1-1; D is perhaps TRBD1 (6 bases). V gave up 5 bases and J gave up 7 bases, with 17 bases separating them. CDR3 size: 14 residues. Germline V gives CDR1 MNHEY, CDR2 SMNVEV (reference sequence).

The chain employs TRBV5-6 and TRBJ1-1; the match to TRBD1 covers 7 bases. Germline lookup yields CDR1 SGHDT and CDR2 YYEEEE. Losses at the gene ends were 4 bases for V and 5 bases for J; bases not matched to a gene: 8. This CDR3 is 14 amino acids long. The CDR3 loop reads CASSRGQAGTEAFF. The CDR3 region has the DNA TGTGCCAGCAGCCGTGGACAGGCTGGTACTGAAGCTTTCTTT.